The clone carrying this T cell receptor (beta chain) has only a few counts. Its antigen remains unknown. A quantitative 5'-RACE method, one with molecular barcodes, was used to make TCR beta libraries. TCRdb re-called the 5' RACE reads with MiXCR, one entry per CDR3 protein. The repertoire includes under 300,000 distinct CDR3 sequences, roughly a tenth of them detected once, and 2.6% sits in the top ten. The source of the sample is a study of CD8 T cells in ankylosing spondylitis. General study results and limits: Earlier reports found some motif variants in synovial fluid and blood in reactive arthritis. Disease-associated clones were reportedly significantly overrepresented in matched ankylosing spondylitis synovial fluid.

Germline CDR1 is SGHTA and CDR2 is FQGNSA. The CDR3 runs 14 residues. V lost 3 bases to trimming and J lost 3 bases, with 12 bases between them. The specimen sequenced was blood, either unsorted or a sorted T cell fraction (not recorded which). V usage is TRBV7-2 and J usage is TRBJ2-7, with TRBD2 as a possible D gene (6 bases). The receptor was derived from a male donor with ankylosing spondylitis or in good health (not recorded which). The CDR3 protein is CASSFSGALYEQYF. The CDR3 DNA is TGTGCCAGCAGCTTTAGCGGAGCCCTCTACGAGCAGTACTTC.